The 23 T cell receptor beta chains below come from one sample, sequenced in a study of follicular helper T cells after annual influenza vaccination. Time point reported: 2014-2015 season, 7 days after vaccination. The assay was immunoSEQ multiplex PCR, and TCRdb's table has in-frame clones only and misses some. This table has approximately 4,000 clones, around 80% appearing once. The sample in question was CXCR5- memory CD4+ T cells sorted from blood, obtained 7 days after influenza vaccination. These receptors all come from an adult who received the influenza vaccine.

The chain uses TRBV15 and TRBJ1-2, with D hard to call. This CDR3 is built from 15 residues. Germline V gene data show CDR1 as LNHNV and CDR2 as YYDKDF (reference sequence). Trimming removed 1 base at V and 3 bases at J, with 12 bases between. CDR3 in DNA: TGTGCCACCAGCAGAGGGGAAGCCAGGTACTATGGCTACACCTTC. Its protein is CATSRGEARYYGYTF.

This clone appeared once. The genes are TRBV2 and TRBJ1-4, with D maybe TRBD1 (5 bases). The CDR3 extends over 14 amino acids. Germline V gene sequence: CDR1 SNHLY, CDR2 FYNNEI. V lost 11 bases to trimming and J lost 0 bases, with 13 bases between them. CDR3 in amino acids: CASQWGATNEKLFF. The CDR3 DNA is TGTGCCTCCCAGTGGGGGGCAACTAATGAAAAACTGTTTTTT.

This clone was picked up one time. The chain combines TRBV4-1 with TRBJ2-7; D unresolved. Between the trimmed V and J ends, which lost 1 base and 5 bases, there was a span of 21 bases. This CDR3 is built from 17 residues. Germline V gives CDR1 MGHRA, CDR2 YSYEKL. CDR3 amino acids: CASSQGYRQLRTHEQYF. CDR3 nucleotide sequence: TGCGCCAGCAGCCAAGGGTATCGGCAGTTGAGGACCCACGAGCAGTACTTC.

This chain links TRBV7-2 with TRBJ1-2; D remains unclear. V lost 2 bases and J 4 bases, leaving 17 bases between the germline ends. Germline values: CDR1 SGHTA, CDR2 FQGNSA. The CDR3 runs 16 residues. The CDR3 sequence is CASSLRFSGSAYGYTF. CDR3 bases: TGTGCCAGCAGCTTACGTTTTTCAGGTTCTGCCTATGGCTACACCTTC.

This chain uses TRBV5-4 with TRBJ2-3; D call uncertain. The length of the CDR3 is 16 residues. Trimming stripped 4 bases from V and 3 bases from J, with 18 bases between. Per germline, CDR1 SGHNT and CDR2 YYREEE (reference sequence). CDR3 sequence: CASSLFTGLLTDTQYF. CDR3 nucleotide sequence: TGTGCCAGCAGCCTTTTTACTGGTCTATTGACAGATACGCAGTATTTT.

V usage is TRBV7-2 and J usage is TRBJ2-3, with D uncertain. The CDR3 consists of 14 residues. Trimming left V 0 bases short and J 0 bases short, with 4 bases between. Germline V gene data show CDR1 as SGHTA and CDR2 as FQGNSA. CDR3 DNA sequence: TGTGCCAGCAGCTTAGCGGTTAGCACAGATACGCAGTATTTT. Protein product: CASSLAVSTDTQYF.

The CDR3 bases are TGCAGCGTTGCTAAGGGGACGAGCACAGATACGCAGTATTTT. Translated: CSVAKGTSTDTQYF. The V gene is TRBV29-1, the J gene TRBJ2-3; D may correspond to TRBD1 or TRBD2 (5 bases each). Germline V gene sequence: CDR1 SQVTM, CDR2 ANQGSEA. V lost 4 bases and J 0 bases, leaving 11 bases between the germline ends. The CDR3 has 14 residues.

The chain is built from TRBV5-4 and TRBJ1-2; no reliable D call. CDR3 length: 16 residues. In germline, CDR1 is SGHNT, CDR2 YYREEE (reference sequence). Trimming cost V 7 bases and J 4 bases, with 23 bases left between them. The CDR3 coding sequence is TGTGCCAGCTGTCTTGACATACCAGGAAAGACCTATGGCTACACCTTC. Amino acid sequence: CASCLDIPGKTYGYTF. Full variable domain (remainder filled in from reference TRBV5-4 and TRBJ1-2): ETGVTQSPTHLIKTRGQQVTLRCSSQSGHNTVSWYQQALGQGPQFIFQYYREEENGRGNFPPRFSGLQFPNYSSELNVNALELDDSALYLCASCLDIPGKTYGYTFGSGTRLTVV.

The rearrangement joins TRBV5-6 to TRBJ1-1, with D unresolved. CDR1 and CDR2 (germline): SGHDT, YYEEEE. V dropped 0 bases and J dropped 5 bases, with 11 bases sitting between them. The CDR3 runs to 14 residues. The CDR3 DNA sequence: TGTGCCAGCAGCTTGGTTCTGGGAGGGACTGAAGCTTTCTTT. Protein: CASSLVLGGTEAFF.

The chain is built from TRBV6-1 and TRBJ1-1; D is unresolved. The CDR3 runs 14 residues. Germline values: CDR1 MNHNS, CDR2 SASEGT. V was shortened by 9 bases and J by 0 bases, with 14 bases between the two germline ends. Written as DNA, the CDR3 is TGTGCCAGTGTCGCAGGCGCCCTGAACACTGAAGCTTTCTTT. Residues: CASVAGALNTEAFF.

CDR3: CASSELGAGSTEAFF. The CDR3, as DNA: TGTGCCAGCAGTGAATTGGGGGCGGGGAGCACTGAAGCTTTCTTT. This rearrangement joins TRBV6-1 to TRBJ1-1; D may be TRBD1 (6 bases). From germline, CDR1 is MNHNS and CDR2 SASEGT. V lost 2 bases and J 4 bases, leaving 14 bases between the germline ends. This CDR3 has 15 amino acids.

The genes are TRBV5-1 and TRBJ2-2; D call uncertain. V shed 1 base and J shed 6 bases, with 10 bases lying between them. The CDR3 consists of 14 residues. Germline V gene data show CDR1 as SGHRS and CDR2 as YFSETQ. CDR3 sequence: CASSLRVEAGELFF. The CDR3 nucleotides are TGCGCCAGCAGCTTGAGGGTAGAGGCCGGGGAGCTGTTTTTT.

This rearrangement joins TRBV29-1 to TRBJ1-5; the D is unclear. Germline CDR1 SQVTM, CDR2 ANQGSEA. This CDR3 is built from 15 residues. Trimming cost V 3 bases and J 0 bases, with 12 bases left between them. Here the CDR3 DNA reads TGCAGCGTTGATGCGGGCTACCATAGCAATCAGCCCCAGCATTTT. Translation: CSVDAGYHSNQPQHF. The full variable domain, completed using reference TRBV29-1 and TRBJ1-5, is SAVISQKPSRDICQRGTSLTIQCQVDSQVTMMFWYRQQPGQSLTLIATANQGSEATYESGFVIDKFPISRPNLTFSTLTVSNMSPEDSSIYLCSVDAGYHSNQPQHFGDGTRLSIL.

The V and J genes are TRBV5-8 and TRBJ2-2; no clear D gene. The CDR3 is 16 amino acids. The germline V gene has CDR1 SGHTS and CDR2 YDEGEE. V was pared by 3 bases and J by 2 bases, with 14 bases between. The CDR3 here is CASSSSGQINTGELFF. For the CDR3, the DNA is TGTGCCAGCAGCTCCTCGGGTCAAATTAACACCGGGGAGCTGTTTTTT.

This chain links TRBV7-9 with TRBJ1-1; perhaps TRBD1 as D (5 bases). The length of the CDR3 is 12 residues. V dropped 4 bases and J dropped 9 bases, with 12 bases sitting between them. Germline V gene data show CDR1 as SEHNR and CDR2 as FQNEAQ (reference sequence). DNA for the CDR3: TGTGCCAGCAGCTCCGGGGGGTATCAAGCTTTCTTT. Its translation: CASSSGGYQAFF.

The V call is TRBV5-8, the J call TRBJ2-6; 10 nucleotides align to TRBD1. Trimming took 4 bases from V and 4 from J; bases not matched to a gene: 11. The CDR3 sequence is 18 residues long. Germline V gene sequence: CDR1 SGHTS, CDR2 YDEGEE. CDR3 in amino acids: CASSAFPDRGSGANVLTF. Here the CDR3 DNA reads TGTGCCAGCAGCGCCTTCCCGGACAGGGGGTCGGGGGCCAACGTCCTGACTTTC.

The table lists this clone with a count of one. The chain carries TRBV5-1 and TRBJ2-5, with a possible D match to TRBD1 (5 bases). Trimming shortened V by 3 bases and J by 3 bases, and 18 bases separated the two germline ends. The CDR3 is made up of 16 amino acids. Germline values: CDR1 SGHRS, CDR2 YFSETQ. CDR3 sequence: CASSWPLGLDKETQYF. The CDR3, as DNA: TGCGCCAGCAGCTGGCCGTTGGGGCTGGACAAAGAGACCCAGTACTTC.

The chain is built from TRBV2 and TRBJ2-1, with unresolved D. This CDR3 contains 11 residues. V lost 5 bases and J lost 4, with 3 bases in between. Germline CDR1 is SNHLY and CDR2 is FYNNEI. Written as DNA, the CDR3 is TGTGCCAGCAGTTGGTACAATGAGCAGTTCTTC. Its protein product is CASSWYNEQFF.

The chain links TRBV28 to TRBJ2-4, with D perhaps matching TRBD1 (5 bases). This CDR3 is built from 13 residues. V was shortened by 3 bases and J by 8 bases, with 11 bases between the two germline ends. The germline V gene has CDR1 MDHEN and CDR2 SYDVKM. DNA for the CDR3: TGTGCCAGCAGTTTTTTCAGGGCGGACATTCAGTACTTC. Translation: CASSFFRADIQYF.

V usage is TRBV4-1 and J usage is TRBJ2-5, with unresolved D. The CDR3 covers 12 residues. V shed 2 bases and J shed 2 bases, with 3 bases lying between them. Germline V CDR1 and CDR2: MGHRA, YSYEKL. The CDR3 sequence: CASSQPQETQYF. The CDR3, as DNA: TGCGCCAGCAGCCAACCACAAGAGACCCAGTACTTC.

The J gene is TRBJ2-3, the V gene TRBV2, with 9 bases identical to TRBD1. The germline V gene has CDR1 SNHLY and CDR2 FYNNEI. The CDR3 runs 15 residues. With 5 bases clipped from V and 4 bases from J, the junction kept 7 bases outside the gene matches. This CDR3 reads CASSSDRGAADTQYF. In nucleotides, the CDR3 is TGTGCCAGCAGTTCGGACAGGGGCGCCGCAGATACGCAGTATTTT.

The chain carries TRBV2 and TRBJ2-6; no clear D. Germline CDR1 reads SNHLY; CDR2 reads FYNNEI. This CDR3 has 14 residues. Deletions cut 8 bases from V and 1 base from J, with 9 bases between. The CDR3 loop reads CASFGQSGANVLTF. DNA of the CDR3: TGTGCCAGCTTCGGTCAGTCTGGGGCCAACGTCCTGACTTTC.

This clone was recorded a few times. This sequence joins TRBV2 and TRBJ2-3; 8 bases match TRBD2. This CDR3 has 16 residues. The trim removed 6 bases at V and 5 bases at J, leaving 13 bases unmatched. Germline V gene sequence: CDR1 SNHLY, CDR2 FYNNEI. The DNA for the CDR3 is TGTGCCAGCAGCCCCCTTACGGGGCTAGCGGGAGATACGCAGTATTTT. Encoded protein: CASSPLTGLAGDTQYF.